This T cell receptor beta chain was documented in a study of PD-1 blockade in classical Hodgkin lymphoma. Background on the study: Patients had nivolumab dosed at 3 mg/kg, delivered intravenously every 2 weeks.

Germline V gene lookup returns CDR1 SGHNT and CDR2 YYREEE (reference sequence). Trimming at V came to 0 bases and at J to 2 bases, leaving 4 bases not matched to a gene. This CDR3 is built from 16 residues. Every patient experienced relapse after autologous stem cell transplantation, and brentuximab vedotin exposure varied. TCRdb's copy holds only in-frame clones and misses some; the assay was immunoSEQ multiplex PCR. The sample yields 15,000 to 20,000 clones, roughly 87% seen once. The TCR originated in a human donor with classical Hodgkin lymphoma. This rearrangement joins TRBV5-4 to TRBJ1-1; TRBD1 aligns across 10 bases. Sequences were derived from peripheral blood mononuclear cells (PBMCs), sampled before the second cycle of nivolumab. The CDR3 loop is CASSLGTGGTNTEAFF. Written as DNA, the CDR3 is TGTGCCAGCAGCTTGGGGACAGGGGGAACCAACACTGAAGCTTTCTTT.